These 26 T cell receptor beta chains share one sample of origin, sequenced in a study of T-cell memory formation after mild COVID-19. In TCRdb, the 5' RACE reads were re-called with MiXCR into one record per CDR3 protein. In the table there are roughly 480,000 distinct CDR3 sequences, about 23% of which are singletons. What was sequenced was PBMCs or a T cell subset sorted from them (not recorded which). The receptor set was obtained from an adult woman who had mild COVID-19 (a few samples of this study predate the infection). Cell type and time point are not known.

The chain links TRBV5-1 to TRBJ2-1; 8 bases are shared with TRBD2. Looked up from germline, CDR1 is SGHRS and CDR2 is YFSETQ. The CDR3 length is 15 residues. V lost 2 bases, J lost 7 bases, and 8 bases stayed unmatched. The CDR3 DNA sequence: TGCGCCAGCAGCTTACAGCGGGAGAGCTATAATGAGCAGTTCTTC. It yields the protein CASSLQRESYNEQFF.

This clonotype was counted only a few times. The rearrangement joins TRBV9 to TRBJ2-5; 8 positions agree with TRBD2. V lost 4 bases to trimming and J lost 3 bases; unmatched junction nucleotides: 11. From germline, CDR1 is SGDLS and CDR2 YYNGEE. This CDR3 has 16 residues. The CDR3 DNA is TGTGCCAGCAGCAGATACCCGGGACTAGGGAAAGAGACCCAGTACTTC. Its translation is CASSRYPGLGKETQYF.

The CDR3 protein is CASSLGRGGIEQFF. In DNA, the CDR3 is TGTGCCAGCAGCTTAGGTCGGGGGGGGATTGAGCAGTTCTTC. V and J are TRBV13 and TRBJ2-1; 8 nucleotides match TRBD2. The CDR3 consists of 14 residues. Looked up from germline, CDR1 is PRHDT and CDR2 is FYEKMQ (reference sequence). The V and J ends lost 0 bases and 9 bases, in that order; junction bases with no gene match: 4.

V and J are TRBV4-1 and TRBJ1-1, with 7 bases aligning to TRBD1. The V gene's germline CDR1 is MGHRA and CDR2 YSYEKL. After removal of 1 base from V and 3 bases from J, the junction contained 5 bases not matched to a gene. This CDR3 is built from 15 residues. The CDR3 DNA reads TGCGCCAGCAGCCAAGTAGGGGGCGCGGACACTGAAGCTTTCTTT. It encodes CASSQVGGADTEAFF.

The chain employs TRBV12-3 or TRBV12-4 and TRBJ1-4; 7 bases are a match to TRBD1. The V and J ends lost 6 bases and 7 bases, in that order; junction bases with no gene match: 14. This CDR3 is 16 amino acids long. The CDR3 DNA reads TGTGCCAGCAGCTCAACAAGACAGGGAAGGTCTGAAAAACTGTTTTTT. It encodes CASSSTRQGRSEKLFF.

V and J are TRBV20-1 and TRBJ2-7, with TRBD2 matching 11 bases. The CDR3 totals 15 residues. Trimming cost V 1 base and J 3 bases; bases outside gene matches: 5. CDR1 DFQATT and CDR2 SNEGSKA come from the germline V gene (reference sequence). CDR3 sequence: CSARVSSGGSYEQYF. CDR3 coding DNA: TGCAGTGCTAGAGTATCTAGCGGGGGGAGCTACGAGCAGTACTTC.

This clonotype showed up just a few times. The chain links TRBV20-1 to TRBJ1-1, with 7 bases identical to TRBD1. The CDR3 has 13 residues. V lost 5 bases and J lost 0; bases outside the gene matches: 3. Germline V gene sequence: CDR1 DFQATT, CDR2 SNEGSKA (reference sequence). The CDR3 sequence is CSASDRVNTEAFF. The CDR3 DNA reads as TGCAGTGCTTCTGACAGGGTGAACACTGAAGCTTTCTTT.

The chain recombines TRBV7-3 with TRBJ2-1; the D is unclear. The germline V gene has CDR1 SGHTA and CDR2 FQGTGA. The CDR3 covers 14 residues. V lost 5 bases and J 8 bases, leaving 16 bases between the germline ends. The CDR3 nucleotides read TGTGCCAGCAGCCCCCGATCGAAGTTTGATGAGCAGTTCTTC. Its protein product is CASSPRSKFDEQFF. Drawing the rest from reference TRBV7-3 and TRBJ2-1, the complete variable domain is GAGVSQTPSNKVTEKGKYVELRCDPISGHTALYWYRQSLGQGPEFLIYFQGTGAADDSGLPNDRFFAVRPEGSVSTLKIQRTERGDSAVYLCASSPRSKFDEQFFGPGTRLTVL.

The chain is built from TRBV12-3 or TRBV12-4 and TRBJ2-7, with TRBD1 matching over 8 bases. This CDR3 comprises 14 residues. With 4 bases clipped from V and 9 bases from J, the junction kept 11 bases outside the gene matches. The CDR3 sequence is CASSSRRDRRLQYF. In nucleotides, the CDR3 is TGTGCCAGCAGTTCCCGCCGGGACAGGAGACTGCAGTACTTC.

A remark on this clonotype: The germline gene is not matched at one end of the junction; a read error may be the cause. The CDR3 nucleotides read TGCGCCAGCAGCCACGTCGCGGGGCGGGAGGGCCTCCACGAGCAGTACTTC. Amino acid sequence: CASSHVAGREGLHEQYF. The rearrangement joins TRBV3-1 to TRBJ2-7; 9 bases are shared with TRBD2. Per germline, CDR1 LGHDT and CDR2 YNNKEL (reference sequence). The CDR3 length is 17 residues.

The V call is TRBV10-3, the J call TRBJ2-3; TRBD2 agrees at 7 bases. This CDR3 is 16 amino acids long. The J segment lost 1 base and the V segment lost 5 bases, leaving 9 bases of the junction unmatched. Per the germline V gene, CDR1 is ENHRY and CDR2 is SYGVKD. This CDR3 is CAISSGLSPGTDTQYF. For the CDR3, the DNA is TGTGCCATCAGTTCGGGACTATCCCCTGGCACAGATACGCAGTATTTT.

This clonotype was recorded a few times. V is TRBV19 and J is TRBJ2-1, with TRBD2 matching over 9 bases. The CDR3 sequence is 17 residues long. From germline, CDR1 is LNHDA and CDR2 SQIVND (reference sequence). The CDR3 DNA reads TGTGCGGGGTGCTTGCGGGAGGGCCGAGTATGTTCCAATGAGCAGTTCTTC. It is translated as CAGCLREGRVCSNEQFF.

This clonotype has more than one count but fewer than ten. The J gene is TRBJ2-7, the V gene TRBV4-1, with TRBD1 matching 8 bases. Germline loops: CDR1 MGHRA, CDR2 YSYEKL. This CDR3 has 14 amino acids. V dropped 1 base and J dropped 2; count of bases not matched to a gene: 1. As DNA, the CDR3 is TGCGCCAGCAGCCAAGGCAGGGGGCCCTACGAGCAGTACTTC. Residues: CASSQGRGPYEQYF.

This clonotype was detected a few times. This sequence joins TRBV24-1 and TRBJ2-7; TRBD1 aligns across 7 bases. Germline lookup yields CDR1 KGHDR and CDR2 SFDVKD. This CDR3 has 14 residues. V shed 9 bases, J shed 3 bases, and the junction held 10 bases outside the gene matches. For the CDR3, the DNA is TGTGCCACCCCCTCGGGCCAGGGGGACTACGAGCAGTACTTC. This translates into CATPSGQGDYEQYF.

This clonotype was seen a few times. The chain joins TRBV7-2 to TRBJ2-1, with 8 bases identical to TRBD2. V was pared by 9 bases and J by 8 bases, with 9 bases of the junction left unmatched. The CDR3 length is 13 residues. The germline CDR1 and CDR2 sequences are SGHTA and FQGNSA. CDR3 in DNA: TGTGCCAGACGGCCTAGCGGGTGGCATGAGCAGTTCTTC. The encoded protein is CARRPSGWHEQFF.

The chain carries TRBV25-1 and TRBJ2-5; D could derive from TRBD1 or TRBD2 (5 bases each). CDR3 length: 14 residues. Germline V gene lookup returns CDR1 MGHDK and CDR2 SYGVNS. V lost 2 bases, J lost 5 bases, and 12 bases lay in between. The CDR3 region has the DNA TGTGCCAGCAGTGAAGGCCATTGGGGGGAGACCCAGTACTTC. Translation: CASSEGHWGETQYF.

The chain employs TRBV24-1 and TRBJ2-1, with D possibly TRBD2 on 7 matching bases. V was pared by 3 bases and J by 0 bases, with 17 bases between. The germline gives CDR1 KGHDR, CDR2 SFDVKD. The CDR3 length is 18 residues. CDR3 residues: CATSDPRWGGHSYNEQFF. CDR3 DNA sequence: TGTGCCACCAGTGATCCGAGGTGGGGGGGCCACTCCTACAATGAGCAGTTCTTC.

This clonotype came up a few times. CDR3 DNA: TGTGCTAGTGGCCCGACGTTGACAGGGGGATCTGAAGCTTTCTTT. Amino acids: CASGPTLTGGSEAFF. The chain links TRBV12-5 to TRBJ1-1; 9 bases agree with TRBD1. The germline V gene has CDR1 LGHNT and CDR2 FRNRAP. Germline trimming cut 6 bases from V and 6 bases from J; bases unmatched to any gene: 11. The CDR3 has 15 amino acids.

This chain uses TRBV9 with TRBJ2-3, with 7 bases that match TRBD2. This CDR3 has 15 amino acids. The ends lost 4 bases at V and 1 base at J; junction bases unmatched: 6. CDR1 is SGDLS, CDR2 YYNGEE, per germline. CDR3 amino acids: CASSQPSGGTDTQYF. Here the CDR3 DNA reads TGTGCCAGCAGCCAACCTAGCGGAGGCACAGATACGCAGTATTTT. The full variable domain, with the rest looked up from reference TRBV9 and TRBJ2-3, is DSGVTQTPKHLITATGQRVTLRCSPRSGDLSVYWYQQSLDQGLQFLIQYYNGEERAKGNILERFSAQQFPDLHSELNLSSLELGDSALYFCASSQPSGGTDTQYFGPGTRLTVL.

The table lists this clonotype with a few counts. The J gene is TRBJ2-5, the V gene TRBV20-1; TRBD1 matches 7 bases. This CDR3 has 17 amino acids. CDR1 is DFQATT, CDR2 SNEGSKA, per germline (reference sequence). V gave up 3 bases and J gave up 5 bases; unmatched junction bases: 18. The CDR3 region is CSASAWGTAVLMETQYF. CDR3 sequence (DNA): TGCAGTGCTAGTGCCTGGGGGACAGCTGTTTTGATGGAGACCCAGTACTTC.

The genes are TRBV6-5 and TRBJ1-2; possibly TRBD1 for D (6 bases). The V end lost 6 bases, the J end lost 8 bases, and 13 bases lay between the germline ends. Germline V gene lookup returns CDR1 MNHEY and CDR2 SVGAGI. CDR3 size: 12 residues. CDR3 sequence (DNA): TGTGCCAGCAGCCAAGGGGGGACGGGCTACACCTTC. Protein sequence: CASSQGGTGYTF.

Only a few counts were recorded for this clonotype. This chain links TRBV30 with TRBJ1-1, with 7 bases lining up with TRBD1. The germline gives CDR1 GTSNPN, CDR2 SVGIG (reference sequence). This CDR3 region has 13 residues. V lost 6 bases to trimming and J lost 1 base; unmatched junction nucleotides: 5. The CDR3 loop is CACRAGGNTEAFF. The CDR3, as DNA: TGTGCCTGTCGGGCAGGGGGGAACACTGAAGCTTTCTTT.

The V gene is TRBV6-2 or TRBV6-3, the J gene TRBJ2-3; D is undetermined. The CDR3 spans 14 residues. Trimming left V 6 bases short and J 6 bases short, with 16 bases between. Germline values: CDR1 MNHEY, CDR2 SVGEGT. In DNA form, the CDR3 reads TGTGCCAGCAGACACCCCTCCTCGGGTGATACGCAGTATTTT. Its translation: CASRHPSSGDTQYF.

The J gene is TRBJ2-3, the V gene TRBV5-1, with D possibly matching TRBD2 (6 bases). The V gene's germline CDR1 is SGHRS and CDR2 YFSETQ. The CDR3 has 14 residues. V shed 1 base and J shed 5 bases, with 11 bases lying between them. CDR3 in DNA: TGCGCCAGCAGCTTGACTAGCATCGGAGATACGCAGTATTTT. Protein product: CASSLTSIGDTQYF.

This clonotype was seen a few times. The chain has TRBV24-1 and TRBJ1-1; D not resolved. CDR3 length: 14 residues. Germline V gene sequence: CDR1 KGHDR, CDR2 SFDVKD. The V gene lost 4 bases and the J gene lost 4 bases, with 12 bases spanning the gap. CDR3 region: CATSEAVSATEAFF. As DNA, the CDR3 is TGTGCCACCAGTGAGGCGGTCTCGGCCACTGAAGCTTTCTTT.

This sequence joins TRBV15 and TRBJ2-7; the D gene could be TRBD1 or TRBD2 (6 bases each). V was trimmed by 0 bases and J by 3 bases, leaving 12 bases between them. The CDR3 runs to 15 residues. Germline CDR1 is LNHNV and CDR2 is YYDKDF (reference sequence). The CDR3: CATSRDLGGGYEQYF. DNA of the CDR3: TGTGCCACCAGCAGAGATCTGGGGGGCGGCTACGAGCAGTACTTC.